Listed below are T cell receptor beta chains from one sample, sequenced in a study of cytomegalovirus exposure and HLA in healthy donors. TCRdb's copy holds only in-frame clones and misses some; the assay was immunoSEQ multiplex PCR. The sample lists about 140,000 clones; about four fifths were seen once. The sequenced sample consisted of PBMCs. These receptor sequences come from a woman between 18 and 29 years old in good health and CMV-seropositive. Both conserved end residues are part of each CDR3. The D gene is left open where the match is weak. Not every row has a clone size; where given, it reads once, few, many or a size class.

>NA|TRBD1|TRBV9|TRBJ1-6
TGTGCCAGCAGCGTAGAAGGTGGTCGGGGCAGGGGGAATTCACCCCTCCACTTT
CASSVEGGRGRGNSPLHF
>NA|NA|TRBV27|TRBJ2-3
TGTGCCAGCAGTTTTCAGCAGCGGGGCACAGATACGCAGTATTTT
CASSFQQRGTDTQYF
>NA|TRBD2|TRBV18|TRBJ2-5
TGTGCCAGCTCACTGGGACTAGCAGAGACCCAGTACTTC
CASSLGLAETQYF
>NA|TRBD2|TRBV7-2|TRBJ2-1
TGTGCCAGCAGCCTCGGACTAGCGGGGGGGAATGAGCAGTTCTTC
CASSLGLAGGNEQFF
>NA|TRBD1|TRBV4-1|TRBJ1-2
TGCGCCAGCAGCCAAGGGACAGGGGATGGCGGCTACACCTTC
CASSQGTGDGGYTF
>NA|TRBD1|TRBV18|TRBJ1-6
TGTGCCAGCTCACCAAAGTCGGGAGACAGGGGTAATTCACCCCTCCACTTT
CASSPKSGDRGNSPLHF
>once|TRBD1|TRBV11-3|TRBJ2-7
TGTGCCAGCAGCCGATCGACAGGGGCCTACGAGCAGTACTTC
CASSRSTGAYEQYF
>NA|NA|TRBV28|TRBJ1-2
TGTGCCAGCAGTCCCGGGACAATCGGCTATGGCTACACCTTC
CASSPGTIGYGYTF
>once|NA|TRBV5-6|TRBJ1-2
TGTGCCAGCAGCTTGGTAGCGTCTGGCTACACCTTC
CASSLVASGYTF
>NA|TRBD2|TRBV7-2|TRBJ2-1
TGTGCCAGCAGCCAGGCGGGACTAGCGGGGAAAAATGAGCAGTTCTTC
CASSQAGLAGKNEQFF
>NA|TRBD1|TRBV5-1|TRBJ1-6
TGCGCCAGCAGCTTGGGGACCGGACAGGGTAATTCACCCCTCCACTTT
CASSLGTGQGNSPLHF
>once|TRBD2|TRBV4-1|TRBJ2-2
TGCGCCAGCAGCCAAAGGGGGACTAGTAATCCCACCGGGGAGCTGTTTTTT
CASSQRGTSNPTGELFF
>NA|NA|TRBV4-1|TRBJ2-3
TGCGCCAGCCGGTCGGGCAGGGGTGCAGATACGCAGTATTTT
CASRSGRGADTQYF
>NA|NA|TRBV4-3|TRBJ2-7
TGCGCCAGCAGCCTTTCTGGGCAGGGCTCCTACGAGCAGTACTTC
CASSLSGQGSYEQYF
>NA|TRBD1|TRBV18|TRBJ1-6
TGTGCCAGCTCACCCGGGACAGTTAATTCACCCCTCCACTTT
CASSPGTVNSPLHF
>NA|NA|TRBV5-1|TRBJ2-7
TGCGCCAGCAGCTTGGAAGGACTTTCGTACGAGCAGTGCTTC
CASSLEGLSYEQCF
>few|TRBD1|TRBV30|TRBJ1-6
TGTGCCTGGAGTGTGTTGGACAGGTATAATTCACCCCTCCACTTT
CAWSVLDRYNSPLHF
>NA|NA|TRBV18|TRBJ2-3
TGTGCCAGCTCACTGACCGGGGGGCCCACAGATACGCAGTATTTT
CASSLTGGPTDTQYF
>NA|TRBD1|TRBV2|TRBJ1-2
TGTGCCGAGTGGGACAGGGCCTATGGCTACACCTTC
CAEWDRAYGYTF
>NA|NA|TRBV21-1|TRBJ2-3
TGTGCCAGCAGCAAACCCCGATTTCAGCGGGGGGGCCAAGATACGCAGTATTTT
CASSKPRFQRGGQDTQYF
>NA|TRBD1|TRBV28|TRBJ1-5
TGTGCCAGCAGGGCCGACAGGGTTCAGCCCCAGCATTTT
CASRADRVQPQHF
>once|NA|TRBV4-3|TRBJ1-1
TGCGCCAGCAGCCAAGTTTCGGGAGTGAACACTGAAGCTTTCTTT
CASSQVSGVNTEAFF
>NA|NA|TRBV6-6|TRBJ1-2
TGTGCCAGCAACCTAAACAGGGAGCCTACCCACTATGGCTACACCTTC
CASNLNREPTHYGYTF
>NA|NA|TRBV23-1|TRBJ1-1
TGCGCCAGCTTCCCAGCAGGCCCCTATGAAGCTTTCTTT
CASFPAGPYEAFF
>NA|TRBD1|TRBV28|TRBJ1-2
TGTGCCAGCAGGTTAGGGACAGCGACCAGTTATGGCTACACCTTC
CASRLGTATSYGYTF
>NA|TRBD1|TRBV6-5|TRBJ1-6
TGTGCCAGCAGGGCAGGGGGCGCGTATAATTCACCCCTCCACTTT
CASRAGGAYNSPLHF
>NA|TRBD2|TRBV5-1|TRBJ2-3
TGCGCCAGCAGCTTGGTGGTTAGCGGGCTTAGCACAGATACGCAGTATTTT
CASSLVVSGLSTDTQYF
>NA|TRBD1|TRBV7-9|TRBJ2-3
TGTGCCAGCAGCTTAGGGAAGACAGGGAGCGGCACAGATACGCAGTATTTT
CASSLGKTGSGTDTQYF
>NA|NA|TRBV4-1|TRBJ2-5
TGCGCCAGCAGCCAAGTCCTTACCCGAGGGTTGGAGACCCAGTACTTC
CASSQVLTRGLETQYF
>NA|TRBD1|TRBV5-1|TRBJ1-6
TGCGCCAGCAGCCCGGGGGACAGAGATAATTCACCCCTCCACTTT
CASSPGDRDNSPLHF
>NA|NA|TRBV7-2|TRBJ2-1
TGTGCCAGCGGCCGGGATCTGGAGTACAATGAGCAGTTCTTC
CASGRDLEYNEQFF
>NA|TRBD1|TRBV4-2|TRBJ2-2
TGTGCCAGCAGCCAGCCCGGGACAGGGGACACCGGGGAGCTGTTTTTT
CASSQPGTGDTGELFF
>few|TRBD2|TRBV19|TRBJ2-4
TGTGCCAGTAGCTCAGAAGCGGGGCGCTTAGCCAAAAACATTCAGTACTTC
CASSSEAGRLAKNIQYF
>NA|TRBD2|TRBV2|TRBJ2-7
TGTGCCAGCAGCCTCACTAGCGGGGACTACGAGCAGTACTTC
CASSLTSGDYEQYF
>NA|NA|TRBV15|TRBJ1-5
TGTGCCACCAGCGCAGGGTACAATCAGCCCCAGCATTTT
CATSAGYNQPQHF
>medium-sized|NA|TRBV25-1|TRBJ1-1
TGTGCCAGCAGTGCGCCGGGGAACACTGAAGCTTTCTTT
CASSAPGNTEAFF
>NA|TRBD1|TRBV27|TRBJ1-6
TGTGCCAGCAGTTCGCACAGGGGGAATAATTCACCCCTCCACTTT
CASSSHRGNNSPLHF
>NA|NA|TRBV19|TRBJ2-5
TGTGCCAGTAGCCGAGGAGAGACCCAGTACTTC
CASSRGETQYF
>NA|NA|TRBV4-3|TRBJ2-6
TGCGCCAGCAGCCCGACCGTTAGCGGGGCCAACGTCCTGACTTTC
CASSPTVSGANVLTF
>few|TRBD1|TRBV30|TRBJ1-1
TGTGCCTGGAACGAGGACAGGTGGAACACTGAAGCTTTCTTT
CAWNEDRWNTEAFF
>few|NA|TRBV7-5|TRBJ2-3
TGTGCCAGAAGCTTAAGGCGACAGACTAGCACAGATACGCAGTATTTT
CARSLRRQTSTDTQYF
>NA|NA|TRBV5-6|TRBJ1-6
TGTGCCAGCAGCTTGTCAGGGGCGTCACCCCTCCACTTT
CASSLSGASPLHF
>once|NA|TRBV11-3|TRBJ2-3
TGTGCCAGCAGCCCGGGATGGACCAGCACAGATACGCAGTATTTT
CASSPGWTSTDTQYF
>NA|TRBD1|TRBV15|TRBJ2-7
TGTGCCACCAGCAGAGTGTTTTCAGGGGGATCCTACGAGCAGTACTTC
CATSRVFSGGSYEQYF
>NA|TRBD1|TRBV11-2|TRBJ2-7
TGTGCCAGCAGCCCAAACCGGGACAGAACCTACGAGCAGTACTTC
CASSPNRDRTYEQYF
>NA|TRBD1|TRBV6-1|TRBJ1-5
TGTGCCAGCAGTGGCCGGGACAGGGGGCGAGAGTTAGTTCAGCCCCAGCATTTT
CASSGRDRGRELVQPQHF
>few|NA|TRBV5-1|TRBJ2-3
TGCGCCAGCAGCTCAGGGCGGGGGCTCACAGATACGCAGTATTTT
CASSSGRGLTDTQYF
>NA|NA|TRBV2|TRBJ2-7
TGTGCCAGCAGTCCTCAGGTATACGAGCAGTACTTC
CASSPQVYEQYF
>NA|NA|TRBV6-5|TRBJ1-1
TGTGCCAGCAGTTATGGGGGGGGACGAGGAGCTTTCTTT
CASSYGGGRGAFF
>NA|TRBD1|TRBV4-3|TRBJ1-2
TGCGCCAGCAGCCAAGAAGGGCCAGGGGACAGGGACTTAACCTATGGCTACACCTTC
CASSQEGPGDRDLTYGYTF
>NA|NA|TRBV9|TRBJ1-6
TGTGCCAGCAGCGTAGCGTATAATTCACCCCTCCACTTT
CASSVAYNSPLHF
>NA|TRBD1|TRBV6-6|TRBJ2-2
TGTGCCAGCAGTAAGCCGGGACAGGGGAACACCGGGGAGCTGTTTTTT
CASSKPGQGNTGELFF
>NA|NA|TRBV11-2|TRBJ2-7
TGTGCCAGCAGCTCTACAGGGAACGAGCAGTACTTC
CASSSTGNEQYF
>NA|NA|TRBV29-1|TRBJ2-1
TGCAGCGTGTCTCGACTGAGTGAGCAGTTCTTC
CSVSRLSEQFF
>NA|NA|TRBV18|TRBJ2-3
TGTGCCAGCTCACCGTTAATCCAGGCCACAGATACGCAGTATTTT
CASSPLIQATDTQYF
>once|TRBD2|TRBV18|TRBJ2-5
TGTGCCAGCTCACCACGCGGGACTAGCGGCTCGTTTGCCCAGTACTTC
CASSPRGTSGSFAQYF
>NA|NA|TRBV11-2|TRBJ2-7
TGTGCCAGCAGCTTAGAAGGAGCGAGTGCCTTCTACGAGCAGTACTTC
CASSLEGASAFYEQYF
>NA|TRBD1|TRBV28|TRBJ2-1
TGTGCCAGCAGTATTGGGACAGGGCATTTGGGTAATGAGCAGTTCTTC
CASSIGTGHLGNEQFF
>NA|TRBD2|TRBV5-6|TRBJ2-3
TGTGCCAGCAGCCGAGGGACTACCGGGACAGATACGCAGTATTTT
CASSRGTTGTDTQYF
>NA|NA|TRBV2|TRBJ2-5
TGTGCCAGCAAGTGGGACTTTAAACAAGAGACCCAGTACTTC
CASKWDFKQETQYF